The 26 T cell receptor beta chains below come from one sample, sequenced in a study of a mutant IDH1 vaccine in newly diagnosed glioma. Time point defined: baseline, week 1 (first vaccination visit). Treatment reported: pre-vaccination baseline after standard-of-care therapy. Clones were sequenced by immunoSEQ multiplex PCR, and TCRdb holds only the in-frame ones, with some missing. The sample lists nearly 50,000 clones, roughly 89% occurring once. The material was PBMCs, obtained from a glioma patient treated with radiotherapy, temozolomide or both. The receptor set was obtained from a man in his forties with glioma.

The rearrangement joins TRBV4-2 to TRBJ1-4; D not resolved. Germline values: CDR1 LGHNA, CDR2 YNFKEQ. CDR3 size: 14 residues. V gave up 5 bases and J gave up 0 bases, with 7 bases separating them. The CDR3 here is CASSTSATNEKLFF. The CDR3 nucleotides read TGTGCCAGCAGCACATCGGCAACTAATGAAAAACTGTTTTTT.

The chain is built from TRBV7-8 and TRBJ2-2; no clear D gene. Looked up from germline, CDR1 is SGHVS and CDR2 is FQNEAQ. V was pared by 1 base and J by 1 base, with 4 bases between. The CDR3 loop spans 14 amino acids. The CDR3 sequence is CASSLGLNTGELFF. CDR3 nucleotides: TGTGCCAGCAGCTTAGGCTTGAACACCGGGGAGCTGTTTTTT.

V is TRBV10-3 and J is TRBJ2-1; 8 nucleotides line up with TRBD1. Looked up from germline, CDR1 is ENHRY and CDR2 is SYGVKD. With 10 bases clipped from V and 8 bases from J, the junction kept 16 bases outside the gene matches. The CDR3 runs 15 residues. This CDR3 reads CATKDRDRRVDEQFF. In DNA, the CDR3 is TGTGCCACGAAGGACCGGGACAGGAGGGTCGATGAGCAGTTCTTC.

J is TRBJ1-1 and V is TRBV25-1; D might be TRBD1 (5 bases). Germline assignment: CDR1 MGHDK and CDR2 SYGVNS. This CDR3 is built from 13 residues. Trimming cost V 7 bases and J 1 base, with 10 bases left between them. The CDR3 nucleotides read TGTGCCAGCAAAGTGGGGGAGAACACTGAAGCTTTCTTT. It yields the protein CASKVGENTEAFF.

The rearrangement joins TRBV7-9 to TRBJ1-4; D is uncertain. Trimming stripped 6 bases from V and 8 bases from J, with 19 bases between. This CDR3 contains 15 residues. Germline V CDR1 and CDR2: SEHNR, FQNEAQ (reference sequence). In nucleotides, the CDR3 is TGTGCCAGCAGTCACACCAGACACGGAGAAGAAAAACTGTTTTTT. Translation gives CASSHTRHGEEKLFF.

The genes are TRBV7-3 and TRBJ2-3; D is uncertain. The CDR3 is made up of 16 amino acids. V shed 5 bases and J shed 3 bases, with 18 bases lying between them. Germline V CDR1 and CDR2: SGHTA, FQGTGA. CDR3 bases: TGTGCCAGCAGCCCAGGAGTATCTCTGGGAACAGATACGCAGTATTTT. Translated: CASSPGVSLGTDTQYF.

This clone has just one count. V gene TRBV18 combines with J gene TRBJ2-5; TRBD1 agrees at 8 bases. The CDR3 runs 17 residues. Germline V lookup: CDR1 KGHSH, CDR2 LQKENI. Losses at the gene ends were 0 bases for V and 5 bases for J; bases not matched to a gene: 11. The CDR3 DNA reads TGTGCCAGCTCACCACCTTCCGGGACAGGAAGGCAGGAGACCCAGTACTTC. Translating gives CASSPPSGTGRQETQYF.

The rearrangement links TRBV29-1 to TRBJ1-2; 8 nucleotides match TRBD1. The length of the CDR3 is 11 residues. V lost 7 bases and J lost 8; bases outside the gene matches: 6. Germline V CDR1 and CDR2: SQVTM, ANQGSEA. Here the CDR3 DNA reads TGCAGCGCCGGACAGGGAGGAGGCTACACCTTC. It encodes CSAGQGGGYTF.

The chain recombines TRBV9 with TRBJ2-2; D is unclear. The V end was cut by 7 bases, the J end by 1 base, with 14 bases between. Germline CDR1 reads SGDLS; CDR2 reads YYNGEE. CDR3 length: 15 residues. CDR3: CASGRLDVNTGELFF. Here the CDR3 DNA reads TGTGCCAGCGGCAGGCTGGACGTGAACACCGGGGAGCTGTTTTTT. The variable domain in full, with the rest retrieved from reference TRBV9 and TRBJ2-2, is DSGVTQTPKHLITATGQRVTLRCSPRSGDLSVYWYQQSLDQGLQFLIQYYNGEERAKGNILERFSAQQFPDLHSELNLSSLELGDSALYFCASGRLDVNTGELFFGEGSRLTVL.

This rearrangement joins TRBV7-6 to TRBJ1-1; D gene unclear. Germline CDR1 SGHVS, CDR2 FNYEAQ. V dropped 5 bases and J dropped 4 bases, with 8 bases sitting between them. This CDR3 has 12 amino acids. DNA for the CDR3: TGTGCCAGCAGCCCCCCCAGCACTGAAGCTTTCTTT. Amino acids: CASSPPSTEAFF.

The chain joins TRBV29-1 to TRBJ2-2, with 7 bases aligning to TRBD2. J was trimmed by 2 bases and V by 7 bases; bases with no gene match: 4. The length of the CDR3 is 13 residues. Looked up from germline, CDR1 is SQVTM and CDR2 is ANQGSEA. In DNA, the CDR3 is TGCAGCGCAGGGACTACCAACACCGGGGAGCTGTTTTTT. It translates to CSAGTTNTGELFF.

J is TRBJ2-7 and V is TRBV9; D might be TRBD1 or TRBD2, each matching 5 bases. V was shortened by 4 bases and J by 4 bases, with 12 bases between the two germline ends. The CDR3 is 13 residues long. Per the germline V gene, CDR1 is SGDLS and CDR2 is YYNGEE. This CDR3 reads CASSPSGPYEQYF. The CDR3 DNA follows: TGTGCCAGCAGCCCTTCGGGACCGTACGAGCAGTACTTC. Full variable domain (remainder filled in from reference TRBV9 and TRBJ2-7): DSGVTQTPKHLITATGQRVTLRCSPRSGDLSVYWYQQSLDQGLQFLIQYYNGEERAKGNILERFSAQQFPDLHSELNLSSLELGDSALYFCASSPSGPYEQYFGPGTRLTVT.

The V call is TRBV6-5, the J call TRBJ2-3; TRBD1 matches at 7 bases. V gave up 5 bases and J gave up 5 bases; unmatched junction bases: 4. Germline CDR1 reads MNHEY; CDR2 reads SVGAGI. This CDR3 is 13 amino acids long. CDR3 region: CASSPQGRDTQYF. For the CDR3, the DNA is TGTGCCAGCAGTCCACAGGGGCGAGATACGCAGTATTTT.

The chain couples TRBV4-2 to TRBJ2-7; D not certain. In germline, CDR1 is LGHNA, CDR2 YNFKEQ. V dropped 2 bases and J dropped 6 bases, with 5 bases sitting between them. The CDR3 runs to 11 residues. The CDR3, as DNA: TGTGCCAGCAGCCAATCTGGCGAGCAGTACTTC. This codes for CASSQSGEQYF.

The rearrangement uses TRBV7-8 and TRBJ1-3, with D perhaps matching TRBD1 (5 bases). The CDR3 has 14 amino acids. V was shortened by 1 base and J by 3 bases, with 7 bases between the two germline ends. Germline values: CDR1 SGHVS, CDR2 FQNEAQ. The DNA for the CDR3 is TGTGCCAGCAGCTTAGGGACATTTGGAAACACCATATATTTT. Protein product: CASSLGTFGNTIYF. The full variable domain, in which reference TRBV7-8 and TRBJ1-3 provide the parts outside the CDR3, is GAGVSQSPRYKVAKRGQDVALRCDPISGHVSLFWYQQALGQGPEFLTYFQNEAQLDKSGLPSDRFFAERPEGSVSTLKIQRTQQEDSAVYLCASSLGTFGNTIYFGEGSWLTVV.

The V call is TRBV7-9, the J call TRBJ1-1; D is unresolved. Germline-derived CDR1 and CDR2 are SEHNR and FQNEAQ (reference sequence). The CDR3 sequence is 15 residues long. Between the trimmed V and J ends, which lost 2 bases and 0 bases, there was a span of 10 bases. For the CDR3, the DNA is TGTGCCAGCAGCTTAAGATCGGCGATGAACACTGAAGCTTTCTTT. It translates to CASSLRSAMNTEAFF.

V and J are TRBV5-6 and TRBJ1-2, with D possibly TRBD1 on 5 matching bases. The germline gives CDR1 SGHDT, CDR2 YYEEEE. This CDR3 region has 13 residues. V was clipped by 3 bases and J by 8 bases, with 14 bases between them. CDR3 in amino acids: CASSSAQGRGYTF. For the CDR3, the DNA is TGTGCCAGCAGCTCTGCCCAGGGACGCGGCTACACCTTC.

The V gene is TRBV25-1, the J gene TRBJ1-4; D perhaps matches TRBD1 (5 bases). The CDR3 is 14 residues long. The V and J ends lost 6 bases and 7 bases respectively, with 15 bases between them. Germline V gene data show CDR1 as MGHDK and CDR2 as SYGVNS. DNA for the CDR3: TGTGCCAGCAGAGCACAGGTGGGGACTGAAAAACTGTTTTTT. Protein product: CASRAQVGTEKLFF.

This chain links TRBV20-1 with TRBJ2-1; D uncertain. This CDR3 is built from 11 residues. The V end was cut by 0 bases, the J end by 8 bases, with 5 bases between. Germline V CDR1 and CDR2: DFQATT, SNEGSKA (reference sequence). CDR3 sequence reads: CSAREVYEQFF. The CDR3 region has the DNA TGCAGTGCTAGAGAGGTCTATGAGCAGTTCTTC.

CDR3 sequence (DNA): TGTGCCAGCCGCCAACCCGGGACTAGCGGGCACAATGAGCAGTTCTTC. It yields the protein CASRQPGTSGHNEQFF. The chain combines TRBV2 with TRBJ2-1, with 12 bases aligning to TRBD2. Trimming removed 8 bases from V and 5 bases from J; junction bases left unmatched: 10. CDR3 length: 16 residues. Germline CDR1 is SNHLY and CDR2 is FYNNEI. Full variable domain (rest looked up from reference TRBV2 and TRBJ2-1): EPEVTQTPSHQVTQMGQEVILRCVPISNHLYFYWYRQILGQKVEFLVSFYNNEISEKSEIFDDQFSVERPDGSNFTLKIRSTKLEDSAMYFCASRQPGTSGHNEQFFGPGTRLTVL.

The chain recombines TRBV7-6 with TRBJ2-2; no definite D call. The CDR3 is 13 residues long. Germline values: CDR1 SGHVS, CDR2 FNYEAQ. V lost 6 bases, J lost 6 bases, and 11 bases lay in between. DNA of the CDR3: TGTGCCAGCAGGCCACGTTGGGCCGGGGAGCTGTTTTTT. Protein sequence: CASRPRWAGELFF. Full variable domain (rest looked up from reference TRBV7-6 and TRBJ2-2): GAGVSQSPRYKVTKRGQDVALRCDPISGHVSLYWYRQALGQGPEFLTYFNYEAQQDKSGLPNDRFSAERPEGSISTLTIQRTEQRDSAMYRCASRPRWAGELFFGEGSRLTVL.

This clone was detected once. The CDR3 spells CASSPPDRLYYGYTF. The CDR3 DNA reads TGTGCCAGCAGCCCACCGGACAGGTTGTACTATGGCTACACCTTC. This chain connects TRBV7-9 to TRBJ1-2; TRBD1 matches 7 bases. Germline CDR1 and CDR2: SEHNR and FQNEAQ (reference sequence). With 5 bases clipped from V and 3 bases from J, the junction kept 9 bases outside the gene matches. The CDR3 extends over 15 amino acids.

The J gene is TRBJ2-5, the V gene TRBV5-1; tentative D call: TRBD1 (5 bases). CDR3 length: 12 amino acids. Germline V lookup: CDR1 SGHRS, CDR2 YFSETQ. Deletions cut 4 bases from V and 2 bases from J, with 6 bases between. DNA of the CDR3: TGCGCCAGCAGCCGACAGCAAGAGACCCAGTACTTC. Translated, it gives CASSRQQETQYF.

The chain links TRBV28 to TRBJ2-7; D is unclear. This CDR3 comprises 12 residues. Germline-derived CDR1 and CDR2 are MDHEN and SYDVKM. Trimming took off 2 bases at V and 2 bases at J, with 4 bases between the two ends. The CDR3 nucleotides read TGTGCCAGCAGTTTAGCACCCTACGAGCAGTACTTC. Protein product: CASSLAPYEQYF.

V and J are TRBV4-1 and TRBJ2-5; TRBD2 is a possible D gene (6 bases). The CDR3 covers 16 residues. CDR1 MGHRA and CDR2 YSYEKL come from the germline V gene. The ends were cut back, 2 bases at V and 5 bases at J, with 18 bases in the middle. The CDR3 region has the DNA TGCGCCAGCAGCCAATTACTCCGGGGGAGGCGGGAGACCCAGTACTTC. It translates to CASSQLLRGRRETQYF.

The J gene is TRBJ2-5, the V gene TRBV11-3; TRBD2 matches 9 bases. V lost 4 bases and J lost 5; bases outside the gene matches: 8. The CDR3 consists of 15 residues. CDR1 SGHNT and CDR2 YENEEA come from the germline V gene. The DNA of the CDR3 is TGTGCCAGCAGCTCTTATAGCGGGAGCGGGGAGACCCAGTACTTC. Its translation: CASSSYSGSGETQYF.